This is a list of T cell receptor beta chains from one sample in a study of OX40 agonist ivuxolimab in advanced cancers. Profiling relied on immunoSEQ multiplex PCR, and the TCRdb table lists in-frame clones only, not all of them. The sample includes about 58,000 clones, 83% of them seen just once. The sample consisted of CD4+ or CD8+ T cells sorted from blood, taken in a trial of the OX40 agonist ivuxolimab. The receptor source for this set is an adult with an advanced solid tumor such as melanoma, head and neck, liver or kidney cancer. CDR3s include the opening cysteine and the closing phenylalanine or tryptophan. D genes are given only for firm matches. Where a row states a size, it is once, few, many or the class of an expanded clone; other rows omit it.

v_call	d_call	clone_size	j_call	cdr3_nt	cdr3_aa
TRBV29-1	TRBD1	few	TRBJ1-3	TGCAGCGTTCTCCTAACGCCGGGACAGGGACAGACTCTCTCTGGAAACACCATATATTTT	CSVLLTPGQGQTLSGNTIYF
TRBV5-1	-	once	TRBJ2-3	TGCGCCAGCAGCTTGATGGCTCTGACTAGGACAGATACGCAGTATTTT	CASSLMALTRTDTQYF
TRBV10-3	-	-	TRBJ2-5	TGTGCCATCAGTGGGACAGAGGAGACCCAGTACTTC	CAISGTEETQYF
TRBV7-3	-	-	TRBJ2-1	TGTGCCAGCAGCTTGCGGGGAGACCAGGGGGAGCAGTTCTTC	CASSLRGDQGEQFF
TRBV4-3	TRBD2	-	TRBJ2-7	TGCGCCAGCAGCCAAGACCGACTAGCGGCTAAAGAGCAGTACTTC	CASSQDRLAAKEQYF
TRBV5-1	-	-	TRBJ1-2	TGCGCCAGCAGCTTTGGCAGCGAGTATGGCTACACCTTC	CASSFGSEYGYTF
TRBV7-2	TRBD1	-	TRBJ2-1	TGTGCCAGCAGCTTAGCTTCGGGGACAGACCCCTACAATGAGCAGTTCTTC	CASSLASGTDPYNEQFF
TRBV9	-	-	TRBJ1-1	TGTGCCAGCAGCCCAACGGGACCTAGGACCGTTCAAGCTTTCTTT	CASSPTGPRTVQAFF
TRBV28	-	-	TRBJ1-2	TGTGCCAGCAACAGGGACTTTAACTATGGCTACACCTTC	CASNRDFNYGYTF
TRBV6-1	-	-	TRBJ1-5	TGTGCCAGCAGTGAATCAGGGTTGTCTCAGCCCCAGCATTTT	CASSESGLSQPQHF
TRBV18	-	few	TRBJ1-6	TGTGCCAGCTCACTACAGGGAAATGAAAATTCACCCCTCCACTTT	CASSLQGNENSPLHF
TRBV7-2	-	-	TRBJ2-5	TGTGCCAGCAGCTTAGGGGGCAATCAGAGGGCCCAGTACTTC	CASSLGGNQRAQYF
TRBV10-3	TRBD1	-	TRBJ2-2	TGTGCCATCAGTGATCCGGGACAGGGGACCGGGGAGCTGTTTTTT	CAISDPGQGTGELFF
TRBV2	-	-	TRBJ1-6	TGTGCCAGCAGTGATGTAGCGGGGGGAGGCAATTCACCCCTCCACTTT	CASSDVAGGGNSPLHF
TRBV11-2	-	-	TRBJ2-1	TGTGCCAGCAGCTCTGGGACGTTCAATGAGCAGTTCTTC	CASSSGTFNEQFF
TRBV5-4	-	-	TRBJ2-3	TGTGCCAGCAGCTTGGAAGATACGCAGTATTTT	CASSLEDTQYF
TRBV7-3	-	once	TRBJ2-2	TGTGCCAGCAGCTTAACGTCCCTCCAACTCACCGGGGAGCTGTTTTTT	CASSLTSLQLTGELFF